This T cell receptor (beta chain) was identified in a study of tumor and adjacent non-tumor tissue in lung cancer. Across the study: Patients comprised roughly 12 adenocarcinoma, a couple of squamous cell carcinoma and 1 small cell lung cancer. Samples averaged about 3.8 million productive TCRbeta reads each.

Study-wide points: Tumor repertoires had a smaller top 100 clone share than normal lung. Compared with tumor, normal lung showed significantly lower TCR diversity.

The V gene's germline CDR1 is SGHNT and CDR2 YENEEA. V lost 3 bases and J 9 bases, leaving 12 bases between the germline ends. This CDR3 has 12 amino acids. Remarks on this clonotype: The target antigen is unknown.

Three rounds of nested PCR, following a modified ARM-PCR protocol, produced the TCRbeta library. Each CDR3 protein gets one entry after TCRdb re-called the multiplex PCR reads with MiXCR. This sample has under 75,000 distinct CDR3 sequences, with around 70% found just once. This sample's RNA came from whole unsorted tissue. The normal lung tissue was taken more than 3 cm from the tumor edge. This TCR was sampled from a woman aged 45-60 years with non-small cell lung cancer. The chain recombines TRBV11-3 with TRBJ2-7; D is ambiguous. Sequenced material: distant non-tumor lung tissue. The CDR3 sequence is CASSLERQPQYF. The CDR3 DNA reads TGTGCCAGCAGCTTGGAGAGACAACCGCAGTACTTC.